Below, 18 T cell receptor beta chains from the same sample are listed, as sequenced in a study of blood T cell repertoires in COVID-19. The assay was immunoSEQ multiplex PCR, and TCRdb's table has in-frame clones only and misses some. The table has about 200,000 clones, roughly four fifths seen once; the top ten hold around 11%. The sample consisted of PBMCs or T cells enriched from blood (not recorded which). The source of these receptors is a middle-aged man who had recovered from COVID-19.

The genes are TRBV19 and TRBJ1-2; D gene ambiguous. V dropped 5 bases and J dropped 0 bases, with 10 bases sitting between them. Germline V CDR1 and CDR2: LNHDA, SQIVND (reference sequence). CDR3 length equals 14 residues. CDR3 region: CASSATSTNYGYTF. The CDR3 DNA reads as TGTGCCAGTAGTGCGACATCTACTAACTATGGCTACACCTTC.

The chain combines TRBV7-2 with TRBJ2-1; TRBD2 agrees at 13 bases. This CDR3 comprises 18 residues. The germline V gene encodes CDR1 SGHTA and CDR2 FQGNSA. V gave up 4 bases and J gave up 3 bases; unmatched junction bases: 9. CDR3 sequence (DNA): TGTGCCAGCAGCTGGAGACTAGCGGGAGGTGGTATCTACAATGAGCAGTTCTTC. This gives the protein CASSWRLAGGGIYNEQFF.

The chain uses TRBV6-5 and TRBJ1-5; unclear D gene. CDR1 and CDR2 from the germline V gene are MNHEY and SVGAGI. The CDR3 spans 12 residues. The V and J ends lost 5 bases and 7 bases respectively, with 9 bases between them. The CDR3 DNA reads as TGTGCCAGCAGTCTAGCGGGCCAGCCCCAGCATTTT. Protein sequence: CASSLAGQPQHF.

The genes are TRBV3-1 (or the pseudogene TRBV3-2) and TRBJ1-1, with a weak D call TRBD1 (6 bases). The V and J ends lost 1 base and 1 base respectively, with 10 bases between them. CDR3 size: 15 residues. Germline V CDR1 and CDR2: LGHDT, YNNKEL (reference sequence). In DNA form, the CDR3 reads TGTGCCAGCAGCCAAGCAGGGGCGTGGAACACTGAAGCTTTCTTT. This gives the protein CASSQAGAWNTEAFF.

This clone has only one observation. The chain employs TRBV7-9 and TRBJ2-7; tentatively, D is TRBD1 (6 bases). The germline V gene has CDR1 SEHNR and CDR2 FQNEAQ (reference sequence). CDR3 length equals 13 residues. The ends were cut back, 5 bases at V and 5 bases at J, with 13 bases in the middle. Here the CDR3 reads CASSPQGWDEQYF. DNA of the CDR3: TGTGCCAGCAGCCCTCAGGGGTGGGACGAGCAGTACTTC.

The chain couples TRBV7-8 to TRBJ2-6, with D possibly being TRBD1 (5 bases). CDR1 SGHVS and CDR2 FQNEAQ come from the germline V gene. The CDR3 runs to 19 residues. V lost 2 bases to trimming and J lost 0 bases, with 17 bases between them. The CDR3 DNA sequence: TGTGCCAGCAGCTTAATCTCTGCAGGGCCCTTCTCTGGGGCCAACGTCCTGACTTTC. Protein: CASSLISAGPFSGANVLTF.

The CDR3 DNA reads as TGCGCCAGCAGTGAGATCGTGAACACTGAAGCTTTCTTT. Translation gives CASSEIVNTEAFF. The V gene is TRBV10-2, the J gene TRBJ1-1; D is unclear. Germline CDR1 WSHSY, CDR2 SAAADI. The V gene lost 2 bases and the J gene lost 0 bases, with 4 bases spanning the gap. The CDR3 consists of 13 residues.

The rearrangement uses TRBV6-5 and TRBJ1-1; the D gene is possibly TRBD1 (5 bases). Germline CDR1 reads MNHEY; CDR2 reads SVGAGI. CDR3 length: 12 residues. The V end was cut by 8 bases, the J end by 4 bases, with 11 bases between. CDR3 sequence (DNA): TGTGCCAGCCTTCAGGGTGGCACTGAAGCTTTCTTT. Translated: CASLQGGTEAFF.

The rearrangement links TRBV24-1 to TRBJ2-1, with 9 bases fitting TRBD1. Trimming took 9 bases from V and 7 from J; bases not matched to a gene: 12. Germline-derived CDR1 and CDR2 are KGHDR and SFDVKD. This CDR3 is 15 amino acids long. CDR3 in DNA: TGTGCCACCCAATTTTCAGGGACAGGGCGGAATGAGCAGTTCTTC. The encoded protein is CATQFSGTGRNEQFF.

The CDR3 here is CASSPLPPGRRGYQETQYF. DNA for the CDR3: TGTGCCAGCTCACCGCTACCTCCAGGGCGGAGGGGATACCAAGAGACCCAGTACTTC. The chain couples TRBV18 to TRBJ2-5; tentative D call: TRBD2 (6 bases). The CDR3 has 19 amino acids. The germline V gene encodes CDR1 KGHSH and CDR2 LQKENI. V shed 3 bases and J shed 0 bases, with 23 bases lying between them.

The chain is built from TRBV5-1 and TRBJ2-5; D perhaps matches TRBD2 (5 bases). CDR1 SGHRS and CDR2 YFSETQ come from the germline V gene. The CDR3 covers 15 residues. Trimming left V 4 bases short and J 0 bases short, with 13 bases between. DNA for the CDR3: TGCGCCAGCAGCATAACCCCGGGAAACCAAGAGACCCAGTACTTC. Amino acids: CASSITPGNQETQYF.

This clone was recorded only once. The CDR3 nucleotides read TGTGCCAGCACCCTCGCGGGGGCAGAAGACTATGGCTACACCTTC. As protein: CASTLAGAEDYGYTF. This sequence joins TRBV2 and TRBJ1-2; TRBD1 might be the D (6 bases). The V gene lost 7 bases and the J gene lost 3 bases, with 18 bases spanning the gap. CDR1 and CDR2 from the germline V gene are SNHLY and FYNNEI. The CDR3 length is 15 residues.

The sample holds one count of this clone. The V call is TRBV19, the J call TRBJ1-2; 7 nucleotides match TRBD1. The V gene's germline CDR1 is LNHDA and CDR2 SQIVND (reference sequence). V gave up 6 bases and J gave up 4 bases; unmatched junction bases: 5. This CDR3 is built from 13 residues. CDR3 sequence reads: CASRGTVGYGYTF. Here the CDR3 DNA reads TGTGCCAGTAGGGGGACAGTCGGCTATGGCTACACCTTC.

The chain combines TRBV6-6 with TRBJ2-7; perhaps TRBD1 as D (6 bases). Trimming shortened V by 3 bases and J by 4 bases, and 19 bases separated the two germline ends. CDR1 is MNHNY and CDR2 is SVGAGI in the germline V gene (reference sequence). The CDR3 runs to 16 residues. For the CDR3, the DNA is TGTGCCAGCAGTTATGGGGGCCTGTCAGGGAGATACGAGCAGTACGTC. The encoded protein is CASSYGGLSGRYEQYV.

The genes are TRBV6-2 or TRBV6-3 and TRBJ1-2; 11 positions match TRBD1. CDR1 MNHEY and CDR2 SVGEGT come from the germline V gene. The trim removed 4 bases at V and 5 bases at J, leaving 9 bases unmatched. The length of the CDR3 is 16 residues. DNA of the CDR3: TGTGCCAGCAGTTCCGGACAGGGGGCGCTAAGATATGGCTACACCTTC. It specifies CASSSGQGALRYGYTF.

This rearrangement joins TRBV7-8 to TRBJ1-2; weak D call: TRBD1 (6 bases). Trimming shortened V by 5 bases and J by 5 bases, and 18 bases separated the two germline ends. The CDR3 totals 15 residues. In germline, CDR1 is SGHVS, CDR2 FQNEAQ. The CDR3 sequence is CASSPGWGLGYGYTF. CDR3 DNA: TGTGCCAGCAGCCCCGGTTGGGGGCTCGGATATGGCTACACCTTC.

This clone has only one observation. The chain carries TRBV24-1 and TRBJ2-1, with D tentatively TRBD1 (6 bases). Trimming cost V 5 bases and J 8 bases, with 18 bases left between them. Germline V CDR1 and CDR2: KGHDR, SFDVKD. This CDR3 is built from 15 residues. CDR3 coding DNA: TGTGCCACCAGTGCTAACCAGGACAGAGGTGATGAGCAGTTCTTC. As protein: CATSANQDRGDEQFF.

V gene TRBV24-1 combines with J gene TRBJ2-2; a possible D gene is TRBD2 (5 bases). The CDR3 contains 12 residues. Germline CDR1 KGHDR, CDR2 SFDVKD. Trimming stripped 6 bases from V and 6 bases from J, with 7 bases between. The CDR3: CATSLRAGELFF. The CDR3 DNA reads TGTGCCACCAGTTTGAGGGCCGGGGAGCTGTTTTTT.